One sample yielded the 32 T cell receptor beta chains listed below, sequenced in a study of shared clonotypes between healthy human individuals. The method was immunoSEQ multiplex PCR; TCRdb's version includes in-frame clones alone and lacks a portion of them. The table has 2 million to 3 million clones, 90% to 95% seen once. The source material was naive CD4+ T cells from PBMCs. Subset here: CD45RA+ positively selected. These receptors all stem from a man aged 18 to 35 in good health. Some clones in this sample may be carry-over from other donors' samples.

Of note for this clone: Other DNA sequences in this sample translate to the same CDR3. The chain employs TRBV5-1 and TRBJ1-2, with D perhaps matching TRBD1 (5 bases). Germline assignment: CDR1 SGHRS and CDR2 YFSETQ. The CDR3 is 13 residues long. The ends were cut back, 5 bases at V and 3 bases at J, with 11 bases in the middle. The CDR3 DNA reads as TGCGCCAGCAGTACCGGGGGTGACTATGGCTACACCTTC. Translated: CASSTGGDYGYTF.

The chain combines TRBV15 with TRBJ2-5, with D perhaps TRBD1 (5 bases). The CDR3 is 14 amino acids. V lost 1 base and J 8 bases, leaving 14 bases between the germline ends. Germline V gene sequence: CDR1 LNHNV, CDR2 YYDKDF (reference sequence). The CDR3 is CATSRGVGTGTQYF. DNA of the CDR3: TGTGCCACCAGCAGAGGAGTGGGTACAGGCACCCAGTACTTC.

The V call is TRBV6-1, the J call TRBJ2-7; D ambiguous. In germline, CDR1 is MNHNS, CDR2 SASEGT. The ends were cut back, 4 bases at V and 4 bases at J, with 11 bases in the middle. The CDR3 covers 13 residues. CDR3 protein: CASSGARRYEQYF. DNA for the CDR3: TGTGCCAGCAGTGGGGCCAGACGATACGAGCAGTACTTC.

The CDR3 protein is CASSRGGDIHEQYF. The CDR3 DNA is TGTGCCAGCAGTCGAGGAGGGGACATCCACGAGCAGTACTTC. The rearrangement links TRBV6-5 to TRBJ2-7; D is tentatively TRBD1 or TRBD2 (6 bases each). Germline assignment: CDR1 MNHEY and CDR2 SVGAGI. CDR3 length: 14 residues. Trimming left V 5 bases short and J 5 bases short, with 16 bases between.

The chain carries TRBV5-6 and TRBJ2-1; D is unresolved. The germline gives CDR1 SGHDT, CDR2 YYEEEE. V was trimmed by 2 bases and J by 13 bases, leaving 10 bases between them. This CDR3 has 11 amino acids. The CDR3 is CASSLSWEQFF. DNA of the CDR3: TGTGCCAGCAGCTTATCCTGGGAACAGTTCTTC.

J is TRBJ2-7 and V is TRBV2, with D unresolved. The CDR3 is 12 amino acids. With 6 bases removed from V and 0 bases from J, the gap between germline ends came to 6 bases. Germline loops: CDR1 SNHLY, CDR2 FYNNEI. This chain's CDR3 is CASSPFSYEQYF. The CDR3 bases are TGTGCCAGCAGCCCTTTCTCCTACGAGCAGTACTTC.

The rearrangement joins TRBV7-2 to TRBJ2-7; 7 bases fit TRBD2. Germline V CDR1 and CDR2: SGHTA, FQGNSA. The CDR3 totals 14 residues. J was trimmed by 12 bases and V by 3 bases; bases with no gene match: 14. This CDR3 is CASSFGTTGSRLYF. The CDR3, as DNA: TGTGCCAGCAGCTTTGGGACTACCGGGAGCAGGCTGTACTTC.

This chain joins TRBV6-6 and TRBJ2-7, with 8 bases that match TRBD1. Germline V gene data show CDR1 as MNHNY and CDR2 as SVGAGI (reference sequence). The CDR3 is 15 residues long. Germline trimming cut 2 bases from V and 4 bases from J; bases unmatched to any gene: 7. This CDR3 is CASSYPTGVQYEQYF. In DNA form, the CDR3 reads TGTGCCAGCAGTTACCCGACAGGGGTTCAGTACGAGCAGTACTTC.

The chain employs TRBV7-8 and TRBJ1-1; 10 bases align to TRBD1. This CDR3 is built from 15 residues. V was pared by 5 bases and J by 5 bases, with 8 bases of the junction left unmatched. Germline-derived CDR1 and CDR2 are SGHVS and FQNEAQ. The CDR3, as DNA: TGTGCCAGCAGCCCTCGGGACAGGGGAGGGACTGAAGCTTTCTTT. The encoded protein is CASSPRDRGGTEAFF.

The table lists this clone with a count of one. This rearrangement joins TRBV7-3 to TRBJ1-1; D unresolved. The CDR3 runs 13 residues. Germline V lookup: CDR1 SGHTA, CDR2 FQGTGA. V was cut by 0 bases and J by 6 bases, with 8 bases left in between. DNA for the CDR3: TGTGCCAGCAGCTTAACGAATAACGCTGAAGCTTTCTTT. Amino acid sequence: CASSLTNNAEAFF. Together with reference TRBV7-3 and TRBJ1-1, the CDR3 gives the full variable domain: GAGVSQTPSNKVTEKGKYVELRCDPISGHTALYWYRQSLGQGPEFLIYFQGTGAADDSGLPNDRFFAVRPEGSVSTLKIQRTERGDSAVYLCASSLTNNAEAFFGQGTRLTVV.

This sequence joins TRBV28 and TRBJ2-7, with D possibly being TRBD1 or TRBD2 (5 bases each). The CDR3 covers 14 residues. From germline, CDR1 is MDHEN and CDR2 SYDVKM. The V gene lost 4 bases and the J gene lost 7 bases, with 17 bases spanning the gap. The CDR3 DNA is TGTGCCAGCAGTTGGGATCCCACCGAGGGGGAGCAGTACTTC. It translates to CASSWDPTEGEQYF.

CDR3 sequence: CASTREARETGELFF. Written as DNA, the CDR3 is TGTGCCAGCACCAGGGAAGCGCGGGAAACCGGGGAGCTGTTTTTT. The chain joins TRBV5-4 to TRBJ2-2; tentatively, D is TRBD2 (6 bases). Germline values: CDR1 SGHNT, CDR2 YYREEE (reference sequence). This CDR3 contains 15 residues. V was clipped by 6 bases and J by 5 bases, with 17 bases between them. Looking up the rest from reference TRBV5-4 and TRBJ2-2 gives the full variable domain: ETGVTQSPTHLIKTRGQQVTLRCSSQSGHNTVSWYQQALGQGPQFIFQYYREEENGRGNFPPRFSGLQFPNYSSELNVNALELDDSALYLCASTREARETGELFFGEGSRLTVL.

Remarks on this clone: The identical CDR3 is also encoded by other nucleotide sequences in the sample. The rearrangement joins TRBV18 to TRBJ2-7, with D possibly being TRBD2 (5 bases). Trimming cost V 6 bases and J 3 bases, with 9 bases left between them. The CDR3 consists of 12 residues. In germline, CDR1 is KGHSH, CDR2 LQKENI. In nucleotides, the CDR3 is TGTGCCAGCTCGCCGGGAAGCTACGAGCAGTACTTC. It encodes CASSPGSYEQYF.

This chain uses TRBV7-2 with TRBJ2-7; the D gene could be TRBD1 or TRBD2 (5 bases each). Trimming took off 5 bases at V and 2 bases at J, with 22 bases between the two ends. The CDR3 is 17 amino acids. CDR1 is SGHTA, CDR2 FQGNSA, per germline. The DNA for the CDR3 is TGTGCCAGCAGCGTGGAGCACACCGGGACGGTACCCTACGAGCAGTACTTC. It yields the protein CASSVEHTGTVPYEQYF. Drawing the rest from reference TRBV7-2 and TRBJ2-7, the complete variable domain is GAGVSQSPSNKVTEKGKDVELRCDPISGHTALYWYRQSLGQGLEFLIYFQGNSAPDKSGLPSDRFSAERTGGSVSTLTIQRTQQEDSAVYLCASSVEHTGTVPYEQYFGPGTRLTVT.

DNA for the CDR3: TGTGCCAGCAGCCCACAAGCGGTTAACACCGGGGAGCTGTTTTTT. It is translated as CASSPQAVNTGELFF. The rearrangement joins TRBV7-3 to TRBJ2-2; TRBD2 might be the D (5 bases). Trimming took off 5 bases at V and 2 bases at J, with 12 bases between the two ends. Looked up from germline, CDR1 is SGHTA and CDR2 is FQGTGA. The CDR3 covers 15 residues. The complete variable domain, with remaining parts taken from reference TRBV7-3 and TRBJ2-2, reads GAGVSQTPSNKVTEKGKYVELRCDPISGHTALYWYRQSLGQGPEFLIYFQGTGAADDSGLPNDRFFAVRPEGSVSTLKIQRTERGDSAVYLCASSPQAVNTGELFFGEGSRLTVL.

In this sample, this clone turned up a few times. The chain combines TRBV18 with TRBJ1-2, with 7 bases that match TRBD1. V was clipped by 3 bases and J by 7 bases; unmatched bases: 11. This CDR3 has 15 amino acids. The germline CDR1 and CDR2 sequences are KGHSH and LQKENI. CDR3 region: CASSPTTGTSRGYTF. Written as DNA, the CDR3 is TGTGCCAGCTCACCGACGACAGGGACGTCGCGTGGCTACACCTTC.

This sequence joins TRBV7-3 and TRBJ1-1, with D perhaps TRBD1 (5 bases). This CDR3 has 13 residues. Looked up from germline, CDR1 is SGHTA and CDR2 is FQGTGA. Trimming took off 6 bases at V and 0 bases at J, with 8 bases between the two ends. The CDR3 loop reads CASRRDLNTEAFF. Written as DNA, the CDR3 is TGTGCCAGCAGAAGGGACCTGAACACTGAAGCTTTCTTT.

The V gene is TRBV5-1, the J gene TRBJ2-3, with D unresolved. The CDR3 contains 15 residues. Deletions cut 0 bases from V and 0 bases from J, with 8 bases between. Germline V lookup: CDR1 SGHRS, CDR2 YFSETQ. The DNA of the CDR3 is TGCGCCAGCAGCTTGGCCCCACCAAGCACAGATACGCAGTATTTT. The encoded protein is CASSLAPPSTDTQYF. The entire variable domain, with the rest obtained from reference TRBV5-1 and TRBJ2-3, is as follows: KAGVTQTPRYLIKTRGQQVTLSCSPISGHRSVSWYQQTPGQGLQFLFEYFSETQRNKGNFPGRFSGRQFSNSRSEMNVSTLELGDSALYLCASSLAPPSTDTQYFGPGTRLTVL.

About this clone: It may be a read error: a sequence one base away is much more abundant. V and J are TRBV7-2 and TRBJ2-7; D remains ambiguous. V lost 2 bases and J lost 6, with 5 bases in between. Germline CDR1 and CDR2: SGHTA and FQGNSA. This CDR3 is built from 11 residues. The CDR3 loop reads CASSLIGEQYF. The CDR3 DNA follows: TGTGCCAGCAGCTTAATTGGCGAGCAGTACTTC.

The V gene is TRBV7-9, the J gene TRBJ2-5; D might be TRBD1 or TRBD2, each matching 6 bases. With 5 bases removed from V and 6 bases from J, the gap between germline ends came to 16 bases. From germline, CDR1 is SEHNR and CDR2 FQNEAQ (reference sequence). The CDR3 has 14 residues. CDR3 protein: CASSEGGPQKTQYF. The CDR3 DNA reads TGTGCCAGCAGCGAGGGGGGACCCCAGAAGACCCAGTACTTC.

This clone came up once. V usage is TRBV5-6 and J usage is TRBJ1-1, with 7 bases aligning to TRBD1. This CDR3 contains 16 residues. V gave up 4 bases and J gave up 1 base; unmatched junction bases: 10. CDR1 is SGHDT and CDR2 is YYEEEE in the germline V gene. The CDR3 coding sequence is TGTGCCAGCAGCCTTCCGACAGGGCGTAGGAACACTGAAGCTTTCTTT. It is translated as CASSLPTGRRNTEAFF.

The rearrangement uses TRBV5-4 and TRBJ1-2; 8 bases align to TRBD1. Germline lookup yields CDR1 SGHNT and CDR2 YYREEE (reference sequence). The CDR3 runs to 15 residues. With V trimmed by 4 bases and J by 1 base, 6 bases remained unmatched. This CDR3 reads CASSVRTGFNYGYTF. The CDR3 nucleotides read TGTGCCAGCAGCGTAAGGACAGGGTTTAACTATGGCTACACCTTC.

The CDR3 reads CASSIYFLAGGSTDTQYF. The CDR3 DNA sequence: TGTGCCAGCTCGATTTATTTCCTAGCGGGGGGGAGCACAGATACGCAGTATTTT. The chain employs TRBV28 and TRBJ2-3, with 12 bases that match TRBD2. The length of the CDR3 is 18 residues. The germline V gene has CDR1 MDHEN and CDR2 SYDVKM. With 8 bases clipped from V and 0 bases from J, the junction kept 12 bases outside the gene matches.

The chain couples TRBV5-4 to TRBJ2-5; D gene unclear. Trimming removed 2 bases at V and 1 base at J, with 12 bases between. The CDR3 spans 15 residues. Looked up from germline, CDR1 is SGHNT and CDR2 is YYREEE (reference sequence). The CDR3 sequence is CASSFLANPQETQYF. The CDR3 DNA is TGTGCCAGCAGCTTTCTCGCGAATCCCCAAGAGACCCAGTACTTC.

This chain links TRBV10-3 with TRBJ2-1; D uncertain. The germline V gene encodes CDR1 ENHRY and CDR2 SYGVKD. Trimming cost V 6 bases and J 1 base, with 16 bases left between them. The CDR3 runs to 16 residues. CDR3 sequence reads: CAIRGAADPSYNEQFF. CDR3 coding DNA: TGTGCCATCAGAGGTGCGGCGGATCCATCCTACAATGAGCAGTTCTTC.

CDR3 in DNA: TGCGCCAGCAGCTGGGGTTGGCGGGAGGGATCATACGAGCAGTACTTC. This codes for CASSWGWREGSYEQYF. This chain connects TRBV5-1 to TRBJ2-7, with TRBD2 identical over 9 bases. J was trimmed by 4 bases and V by 3 bases; bases with no gene match: 11. Germline V gene lookup returns CDR1 SGHRS and CDR2 YFSETQ. The CDR3 has 16 amino acids.

The chain recombines TRBV30 with TRBJ2-1; D may be TRBD1 (5 bases). The germline V and J ends were trimmed by 2 bases and 7 bases, with 18 bases remaining between them. Germline V gene data show CDR1 as GTSNPN and CDR2 as SVGIG (reference sequence). This CDR3 is built from 15 residues. The chain's CDR3 is CAWSLSGLGRNEQFF. CDR3 bases: TGTGCCTGGAGTTTATCCGGGCTGGGGCGGAATGAGCAGTTCTTC.

There are a few counts of this clone. The chain combines TRBV5-6 with TRBJ1-1, with D unresolved. Germline lookup yields CDR1 SGHDT and CDR2 YYEEEE. The V end was cut by 4 bases, the J end by 7 bases, with 14 bases between. CDR3 length: 13 residues. In DNA form, the CDR3 reads TGTGCCAGCAGCCGTGACACGAGAAATGAAGCTTTCTTT. It yields the protein CASSRDTRNEAFF.

The V and J genes are TRBV15 and TRBJ2-5, with D hard to call. The CDR3 is 16 residues long. The V gene's germline CDR1 is LNHNV and CDR2 YYDKDF (reference sequence). The V and J ends lost 0 bases and 5 bases respectively, with 16 bases between them. CDR3 DNA sequence: TGTGCCACCAGCAGAGATGCGTGGTTAGCCCGGGAGACCCAGTACTTC. Residues: CATSRDAWLARETQYF.

The V and J genes are TRBV21-1 and TRBJ1-1; the D segment call TRBD1 is taken from the table without a DNA check. TRBV21-1 is flagged as a pseudogene. The CDR3 consists of 16 residues. CDR3 sequence reads: CASSKPGQGSNTEAFF. The CDR3 region has the DNA TGTGCCAGCAGCAAGCCCGGACAGGGTAGCAACACTGAAGCTTTCTTT.

A note on this clone: At one boundary the junction diverges from the germline segment, which might be a read error. The same CDR3 is also encoded by other DNA sequences in this sample. The rearrangement joins TRBV5-1 to TRBJ2-7; D unresolved. The CDR3 loop spans 12 amino acids. Germline loops: CDR1 SGHRS, CDR2 YFSETQ. The CDR3 sequence is CASSFGSYEQYF. The DNA for the CDR3 is TGTGCCAGCAGCTTCGGGTCCTACGAGCAGTACTTC.

The J gene is TRBJ2-2, the V gene TRBV19; TRBD1 might be the D (6 bases). V lost 1 base and J 1 base, leaving 7 bases between the germline ends. The CDR3 loop spans 15 amino acids. Germline V gene sequence: CDR1 LNHDA, CDR2 SQIVND (reference sequence). The CDR3 DNA sequence: TGTGCCAGTAGTATAGGGGGACAGAACACCGGGGAGCTGTTTTTT. This gives the protein CASSIGGQNTGELFF.